This is a list of T cell receptor beta chains from one sample in a study of CD8 T cells in ankylosing spondylitis. TCRdb independently ran MiXCR on the 5' RACE reads; one entry per CDR3 protein. The sample records about 300,000 distinct CDR3 sequences, roughly 20% being singletons. Sequences were obtained from blood, either unsorted or a sorted T cell fraction (not recorded which). The receptors derive from a female donor with ankylosing spondylitis or in good health (not recorded which). Both conserved end residues are part of each CDR3. Fields, in order: clone size, V gene, D gene, J gene, CDR3 DNA, CDR3 protein. A D gene is named only where the DNA matches it firmly. The listing skips clone size in some rows; elsewhere it reads once, few, many or a size class.

>.|TRBV3-1|.|TRBJ2-2
TGTGCCAGCGCGACAGCGAACACCGGGGAGCTGTTTTTT
CASATANTGELFF
>.|TRBV20-1|TRBD1|TRBJ1-6
TGCAGTGCTAGATCTGGACAGGCCCCGAGTTCACCCCTCCACTTT
CSARSGQAPSSPLHF
>.|TRBV5-5|TRBD1|TRBJ2-2
TGTGCCAGCAGCTTTCTTTTGACAGGGGCCACGAACACCGGGGAGCTGTTTTTT
CASSFLLTGATNTGELFF
>many|TRBV10-3|TRBD1|TRBJ2-7
TGTGCCATCAGTGACTTCCGGGACAGGGGCTACGAGCAGTACTTC
CAISDFRDRGYEQYF
>few|TRBV5-5|TRBD2|TRBJ2-4
TGTGCCAGCAGCTCCACCCCTCGGGGGAGGGTGGATGGCATTCAGTACTTC
CASSSTPRGRVDGIQYF
>few|TRBV2|.|TRBJ2-6
TGTGCCAGCAGTGGGAACTTGGGTGGGGCCAACGTCCTGACTTTC
CASSGNLGGANVLTF
>many|TRBV12-3/TRBV12-4|.|TRBJ1-2
TGTGCCAGCAGGCCGGGAGGGGACTATGGCTACACCTTC
CASRPGGDYGYTF
>.|TRBV5-1|.|TRBJ2-1
TGCGCCAGCAACAGACTAGGGGGCTACAATGAGCAGTTCTTC
CASNRLGGYNEQFF
>.|TRBV3-1|TRBD1|TRBJ2-5
TGTGCCAGCAGCCAAGAAGGGGGCAGGGGAGAGACCCAGTACTTC
CASSQEGGRGETQYF
>.|TRBV29-1|TRBD2|TRBJ2-5
TGCAGCGTTGACACTAGCGGGAGGGCTGGCGAGACCCAGTACTTC
CSVDTSGRAGETQYF
>few|TRBV18|.|TRBJ2-7
TGTGCCAGCTCACCCGGAGCAGGGGAGATTGACGAGCAGTACTTC
CASSPGAGEIDEQYF
>.|TRBV18|.|TRBJ2-1
TGTGCCAGCTCACCTCTCGCTGAATCCGGTGAGCAGTTCTTC
CASSPLAESGEQFF
>.|TRBV6-1|.|TRBJ2-7
TGTGCCAGCAGTCCCTGGGGGGGCGATACCTACGAGCAGTACTTC
CASSPWGGDTYEQYF
>.|TRBV24-1|.|TRBJ2-6
TGTGCCACCAGTGACAGGGCCAACGTCCTGACTTTC
CATSDRANVLTF
>.|TRBV5-4|.|TRBJ2-1
TGTGCCAGCAGCTTGGTAGGGGATATTTCCTACAATGAGCAGTTCTTC
CASSLVGDISYNEQFF
>.|TRBV4-2|.|TRBJ2-1
TGTGCCAGCAGCCAAGTGGGGGCCGGGAATTACAATGAGCAGTTCTTC
CASSQVGAGNYNEQFF
>few|TRBV10-3|.|TRBJ2-1
TGTGCCATCAGCCCGACTAGAGAGAGGGGGCCTCCTGAGCAGTTCTTC
CAISPTRERGPPEQFF
>few|TRBV3-1|.|TRBJ2-3
TGTGCCAGCAGCCGGGTCCCCACAGATACGCAGTATTTT
CASSRVPTDTQYF
>.|TRBV29-1|.|TRBJ2-5
TGCAGCGTTGAAGTAAATCAGGGGGAGACCCAGTACTTC
CSVEVNQGETQYF
>few|TRBV7-2|.|TRBJ2-2
TGTGCCAGCAGCCGCCGCACCGGGGAGCTGTTTTTT
CASSRRTGELFF
>few|TRBV20-1|TRBD2|TRBJ2-5
TGCAGTGCACCTAAAAGGAGCGGGAGGTGGGAGACCCAGTACTTC
CSAPKRSGRWETQYF
>.|TRBV20-1|.|TRBJ2-3
TGCAGTGCTAAAATCCACCCAGATACGCAGTATTTT
CSAKIHPDTQYF
>few|TRBV20-1|.|TRBJ1-4
TGCAGTGCTGGCCACCGCAATGAAAAACTGTTTTTT
CSAGHRNEKLFF